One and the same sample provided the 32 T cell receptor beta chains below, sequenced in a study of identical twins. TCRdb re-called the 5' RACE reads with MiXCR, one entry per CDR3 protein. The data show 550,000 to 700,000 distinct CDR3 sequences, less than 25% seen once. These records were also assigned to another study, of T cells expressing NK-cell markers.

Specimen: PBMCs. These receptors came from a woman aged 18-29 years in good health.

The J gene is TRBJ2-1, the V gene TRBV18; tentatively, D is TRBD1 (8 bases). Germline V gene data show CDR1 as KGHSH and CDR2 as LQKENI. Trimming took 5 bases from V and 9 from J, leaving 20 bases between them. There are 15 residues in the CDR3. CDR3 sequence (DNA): TGTGCCAGCTCATCCCAAGGACAGGGCGGGAGTGAGCAGTTCTTC. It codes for CASSSQGQGGSEQFF.

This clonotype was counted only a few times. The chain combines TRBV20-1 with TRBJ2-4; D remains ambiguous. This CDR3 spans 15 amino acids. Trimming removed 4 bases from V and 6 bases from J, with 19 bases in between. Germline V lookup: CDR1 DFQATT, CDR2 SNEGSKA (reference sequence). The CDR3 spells CSATKIQKVGNIQYF. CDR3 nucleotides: TGCAGTGCTACTAAGATCCAAAAAGTCGGAAACATTCAGTACTTC.

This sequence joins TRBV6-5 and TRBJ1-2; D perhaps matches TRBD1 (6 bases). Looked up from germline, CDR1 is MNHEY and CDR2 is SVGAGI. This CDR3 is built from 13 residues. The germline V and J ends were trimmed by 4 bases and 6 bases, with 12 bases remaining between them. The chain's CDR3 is CASSFGTTNGYTF. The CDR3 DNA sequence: TGTGCCAGCAGTTTCGGGACAACTAATGGCTACACCTTC.

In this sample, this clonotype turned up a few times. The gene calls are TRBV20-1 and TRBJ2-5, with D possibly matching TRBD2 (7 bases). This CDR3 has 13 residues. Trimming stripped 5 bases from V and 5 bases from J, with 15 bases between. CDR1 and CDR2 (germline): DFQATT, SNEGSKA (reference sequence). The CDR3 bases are TGCAGTGCTGGAAGGGGGGGGAAGGAGACCCAGTACTTC. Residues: CSAGRGGKETQYF.

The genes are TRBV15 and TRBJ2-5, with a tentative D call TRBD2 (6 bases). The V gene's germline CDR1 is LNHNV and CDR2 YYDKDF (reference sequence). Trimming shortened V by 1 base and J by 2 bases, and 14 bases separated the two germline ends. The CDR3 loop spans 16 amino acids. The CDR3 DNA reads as TGTGCCACCAGCAGAGGTCATAGCGGACTACAAGAGACCCAGTACTTC. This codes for CATSRGHSGLQETQYF.

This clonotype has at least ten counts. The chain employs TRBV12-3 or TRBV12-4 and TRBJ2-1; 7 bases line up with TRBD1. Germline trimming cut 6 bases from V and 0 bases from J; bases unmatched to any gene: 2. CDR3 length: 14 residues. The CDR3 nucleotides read TGTGCCAGCAGACAGGGGATCTCCTACAATGAGCAGTTCTTC. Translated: CASRQGISYNEQFF.

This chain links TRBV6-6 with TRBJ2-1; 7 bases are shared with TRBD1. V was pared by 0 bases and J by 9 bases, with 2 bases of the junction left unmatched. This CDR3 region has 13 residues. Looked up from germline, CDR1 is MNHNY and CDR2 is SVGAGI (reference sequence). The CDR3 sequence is CASSYSGGREQFF. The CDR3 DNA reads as TGTGCCAGCAGTTACTCAGGGGGCCGTGAGCAGTTCTTC.

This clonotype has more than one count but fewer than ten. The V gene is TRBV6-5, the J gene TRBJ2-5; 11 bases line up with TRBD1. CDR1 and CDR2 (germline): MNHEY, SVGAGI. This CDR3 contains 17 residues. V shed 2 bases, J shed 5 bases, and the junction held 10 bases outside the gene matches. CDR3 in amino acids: CASSYLGQGANFETQYF. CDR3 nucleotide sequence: TGTGCCAGCAGTTACCTAGGACAGGGGGCTAATTTTGAGACCCAGTACTTC.

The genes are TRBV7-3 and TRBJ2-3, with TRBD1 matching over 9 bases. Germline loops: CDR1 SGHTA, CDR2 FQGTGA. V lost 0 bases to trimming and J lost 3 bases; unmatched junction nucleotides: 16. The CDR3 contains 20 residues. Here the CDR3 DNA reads TGTGCCAGCAGCTTAACGGGTTGGACGGACAGGGGTCGACCGACAGATACGCAGTATTTT. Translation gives CASSLTGWTDRGRPTDTQYF.

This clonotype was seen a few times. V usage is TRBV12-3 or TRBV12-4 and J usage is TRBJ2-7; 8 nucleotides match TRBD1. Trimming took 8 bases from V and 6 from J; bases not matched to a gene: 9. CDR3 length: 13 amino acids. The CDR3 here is CASRAGGVTEQYF. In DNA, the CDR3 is TGTGCCAGCCGGGCAGGGGGCGTTACCGAGCAGTACTTC.

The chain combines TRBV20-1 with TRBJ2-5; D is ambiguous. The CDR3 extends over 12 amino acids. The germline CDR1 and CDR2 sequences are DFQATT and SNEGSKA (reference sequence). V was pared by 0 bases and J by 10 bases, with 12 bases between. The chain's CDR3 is CSARDWQNLQYF. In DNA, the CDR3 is TGCAGTGCTAGAGATTGGCAGAATCTCCAGTACTTC.

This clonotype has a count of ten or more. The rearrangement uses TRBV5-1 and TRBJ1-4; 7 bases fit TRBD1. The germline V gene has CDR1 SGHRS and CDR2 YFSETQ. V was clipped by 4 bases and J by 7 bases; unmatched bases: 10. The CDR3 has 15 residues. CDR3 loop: CASSPGDSRSEKLFF. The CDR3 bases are TGCGCCAGCAGCCCGGGGGACAGTCGTTCTGAAAAACTGTTTTTT.

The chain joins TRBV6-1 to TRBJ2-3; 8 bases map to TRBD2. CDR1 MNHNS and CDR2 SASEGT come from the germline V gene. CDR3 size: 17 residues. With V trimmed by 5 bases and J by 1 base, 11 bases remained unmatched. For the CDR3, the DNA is TGTGCCAGCAGTCCGGGCCACGGGAGGGAAGGCACAGATACGCAGTATTTT. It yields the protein CASSPGHGREGTDTQYF.

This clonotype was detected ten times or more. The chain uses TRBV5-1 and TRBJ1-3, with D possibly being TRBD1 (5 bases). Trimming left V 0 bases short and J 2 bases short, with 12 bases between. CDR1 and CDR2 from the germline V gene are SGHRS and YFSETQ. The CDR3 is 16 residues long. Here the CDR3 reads CASSLEGSWAGNTIYF. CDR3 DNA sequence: TGCGCCAGCAGCTTGGAGGGGAGTTGGGCTGGAAACACCATATATTTT.

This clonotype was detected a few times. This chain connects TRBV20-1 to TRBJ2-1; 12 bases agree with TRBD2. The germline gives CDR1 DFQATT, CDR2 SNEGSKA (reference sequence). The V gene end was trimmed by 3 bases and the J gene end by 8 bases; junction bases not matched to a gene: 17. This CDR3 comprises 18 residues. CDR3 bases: TGCAGTGCTAGTAGTCTCGCTAGCGGGAGGGCGGGAGATGATGAGCAGTTCTTC. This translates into CSASSLASGRAGDDEQFF.

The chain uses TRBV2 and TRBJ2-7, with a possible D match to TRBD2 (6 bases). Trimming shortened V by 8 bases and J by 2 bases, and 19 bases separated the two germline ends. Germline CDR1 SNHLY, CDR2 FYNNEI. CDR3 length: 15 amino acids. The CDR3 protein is CASRLRGTSTYEQYF. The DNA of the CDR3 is TGTGCCAGCCGCCTCCGGGGGACGAGTACCTACGAGCAGTACTTC. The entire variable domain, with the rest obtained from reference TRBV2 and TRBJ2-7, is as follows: EPEVTQTPSHQVTQMGQEVILRCVPISNHLYFYWYRQILGQKVEFLVSFYNNEISEKSEIFDDQFSVERPDGSNFTLKIRSTKLEDSAMYFCASRLRGTSTYEQYFGPGTRLTVT.

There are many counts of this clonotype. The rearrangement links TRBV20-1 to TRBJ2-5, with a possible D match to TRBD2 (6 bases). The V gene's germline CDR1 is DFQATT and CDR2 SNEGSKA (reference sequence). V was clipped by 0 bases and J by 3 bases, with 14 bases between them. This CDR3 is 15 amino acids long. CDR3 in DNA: TGCAGTGCTAGAGACACGGGGGTCTTGAAAGAGACCCAGTACTTC. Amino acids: CSARDTGVLKETQYF.

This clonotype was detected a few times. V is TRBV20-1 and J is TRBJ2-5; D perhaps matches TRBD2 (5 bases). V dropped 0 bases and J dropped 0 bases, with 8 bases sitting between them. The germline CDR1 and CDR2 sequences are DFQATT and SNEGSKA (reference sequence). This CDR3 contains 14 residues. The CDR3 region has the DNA TGCAGTGCTAGAGAGAGGGAACACCAAGAGACCCAGTACTTC. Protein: CSAREREHQETQYF.

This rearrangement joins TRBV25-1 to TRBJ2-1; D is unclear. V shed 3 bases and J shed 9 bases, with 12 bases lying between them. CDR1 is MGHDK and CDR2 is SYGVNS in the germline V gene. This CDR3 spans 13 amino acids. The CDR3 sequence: CASSDPLVGEQFF. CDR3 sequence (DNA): TGTGCCAGCAGTGACCCCCTAGTGGGTGAGCAGTTCTTC.

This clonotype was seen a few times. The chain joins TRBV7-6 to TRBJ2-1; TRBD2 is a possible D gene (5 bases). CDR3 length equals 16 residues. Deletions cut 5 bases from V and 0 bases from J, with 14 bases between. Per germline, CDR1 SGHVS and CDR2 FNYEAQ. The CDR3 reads CASSPTLGSSYNEQFF. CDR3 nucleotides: TGTGCCAGCAGCCCAACATTGGGGAGCTCCTACAATGAGCAGTTCTTC.

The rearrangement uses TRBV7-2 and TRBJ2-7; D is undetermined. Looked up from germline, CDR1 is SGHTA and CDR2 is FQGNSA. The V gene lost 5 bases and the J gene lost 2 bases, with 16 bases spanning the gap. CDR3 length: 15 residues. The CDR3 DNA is TGTGCCAGCAGCCCGGAGAAAGGTCCTACCTACGAGCAGTACTTC. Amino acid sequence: CASSPEKGPTYEQYF.

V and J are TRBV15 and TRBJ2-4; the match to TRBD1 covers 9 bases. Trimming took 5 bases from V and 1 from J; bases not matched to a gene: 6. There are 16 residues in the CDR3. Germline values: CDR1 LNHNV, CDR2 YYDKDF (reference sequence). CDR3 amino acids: CATSGTGTRAKNIQYF. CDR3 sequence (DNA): TGTGCCACCAGCGGGACAGGGACAAGGGCCAAAAACATTCAGTACTTC.

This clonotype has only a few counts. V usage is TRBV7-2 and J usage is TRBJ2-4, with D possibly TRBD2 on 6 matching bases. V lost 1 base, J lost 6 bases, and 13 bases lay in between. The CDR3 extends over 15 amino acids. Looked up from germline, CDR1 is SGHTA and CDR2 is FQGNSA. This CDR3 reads CASSLGGDPVNIQYF. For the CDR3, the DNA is TGTGCCAGCAGCTTAGGGGGGGACCCAGTAAACATTCAGTACTTC.

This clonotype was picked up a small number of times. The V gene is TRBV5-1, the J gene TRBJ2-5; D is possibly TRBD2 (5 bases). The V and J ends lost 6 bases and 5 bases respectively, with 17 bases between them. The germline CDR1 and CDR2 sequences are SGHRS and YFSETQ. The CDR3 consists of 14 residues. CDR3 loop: CASKKSGVGETQYF. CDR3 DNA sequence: TGCGCCAGCAAGAAATCCGGGGTCGGGGAGACCCAGTACTTC.

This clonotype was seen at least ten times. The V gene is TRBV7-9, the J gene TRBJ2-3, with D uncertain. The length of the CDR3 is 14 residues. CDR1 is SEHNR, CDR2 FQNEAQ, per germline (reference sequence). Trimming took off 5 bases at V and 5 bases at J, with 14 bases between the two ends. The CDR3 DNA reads TGTGCCAGCAGCCTGGGTCGGTGGGAAGATACGCAGTATTTT. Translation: CASSLGRWEDTQYF.

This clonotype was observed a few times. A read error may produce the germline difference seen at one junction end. This chain's CDR3 is CASCEGAWNTEAFF. The CDR3 coding sequence is TGTGCCAGCTGTGAAGGGGCCTGGAACACTGAAGCTTTCTTT. The J gene is TRBJ1-1, the V gene TRBV6-1; possibly TRBD1 for D (5 bases). The CDR3 sequence is 14 residues long. Germline CDR1 MNHNS, CDR2 SASEGT.

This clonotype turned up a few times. CDR3 nucleotides: TGTGCCAGCGCCCCTAGACGACAGGACCTAGGGGCCCAGTACTTC. Protein product: CASAPRRQDLGAQYF. The chain combines TRBV9 with TRBJ2-5, with a possible D match to TRBD1 (6 bases). Trimming took off 7 bases at V and 9 bases at J, with 25 bases between the two ends. CDR3 length: 15 amino acids. Germline V CDR1 and CDR2: SGDLS, YYNGEE.

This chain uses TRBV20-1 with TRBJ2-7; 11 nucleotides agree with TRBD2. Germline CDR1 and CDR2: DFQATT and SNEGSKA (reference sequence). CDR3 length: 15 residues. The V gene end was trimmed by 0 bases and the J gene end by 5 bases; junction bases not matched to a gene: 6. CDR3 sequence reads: CSARDPSGGSHEQYF. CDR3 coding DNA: TGCAGTGCTAGAGATCCTAGCGGGGGGTCCCACGAGCAGTACTTC.

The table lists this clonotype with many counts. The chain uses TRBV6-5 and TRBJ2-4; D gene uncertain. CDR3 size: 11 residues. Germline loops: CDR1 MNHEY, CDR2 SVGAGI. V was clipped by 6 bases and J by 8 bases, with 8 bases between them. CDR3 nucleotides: TGTGCCAGCAGGGATCAGGACATTCAGTACTTC. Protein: CASRDQDIQYF.

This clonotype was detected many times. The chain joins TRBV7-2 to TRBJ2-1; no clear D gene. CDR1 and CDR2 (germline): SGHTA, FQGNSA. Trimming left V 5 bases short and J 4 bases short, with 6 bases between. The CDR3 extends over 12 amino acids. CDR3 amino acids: CASSPQYNEQFF. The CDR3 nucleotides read TGTGCCAGCAGCCCCCAATACAATGAGCAGTTCTTC.

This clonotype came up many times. CDR3 residues: CASSIGTVSYEQYF. DNA of the CDR3: TGTGCCAGCAGTATCGGGACAGTTTCCTACGAGCAGTACTTC. The chain links TRBV12-3 or TRBV12-4 to TRBJ2-7; TRBD1 matches at 7 bases. V lost 5 bases and J lost 1; bases outside the gene matches: 5. This CDR3 has 14 amino acids.

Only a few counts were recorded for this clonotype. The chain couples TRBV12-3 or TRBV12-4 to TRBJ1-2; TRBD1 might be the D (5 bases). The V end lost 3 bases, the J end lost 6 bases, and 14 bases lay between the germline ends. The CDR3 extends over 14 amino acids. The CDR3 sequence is CASSFPRGKDGYTF. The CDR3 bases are TGTGCCAGCAGTTTTCCCCGGGGGAAAGATGGCTACACCTTC.